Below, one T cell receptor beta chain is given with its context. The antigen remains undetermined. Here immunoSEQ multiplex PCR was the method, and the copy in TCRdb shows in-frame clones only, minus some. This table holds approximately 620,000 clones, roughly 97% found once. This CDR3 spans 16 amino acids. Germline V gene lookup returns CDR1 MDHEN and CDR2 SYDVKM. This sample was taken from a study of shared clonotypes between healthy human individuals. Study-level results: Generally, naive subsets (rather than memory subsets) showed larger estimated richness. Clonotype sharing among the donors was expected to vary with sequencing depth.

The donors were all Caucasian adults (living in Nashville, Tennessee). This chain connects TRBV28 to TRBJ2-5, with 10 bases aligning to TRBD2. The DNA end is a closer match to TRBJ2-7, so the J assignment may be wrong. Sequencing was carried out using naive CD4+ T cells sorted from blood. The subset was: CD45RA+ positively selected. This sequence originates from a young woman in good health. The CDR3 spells CASSSSGLAETYEQYF. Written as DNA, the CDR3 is TGTGCCAGCAGCTCGTCCGGACTAGCGGAGACCTACGAGCAGTACTTC.